The 7 T cell receptor beta chains in this list originate from one sample, sequenced in a study of blood T cell repertoires in COVID-19. Only in-frame clones appear in the TCRdb table, and some are missing; sequencing was by immunoSEQ multiplex PCR. The repertoire has 200,000 to 250,000 clones, around 86% of them found once; the top ten carry about 4.1%. Material: PBMCs or T cells enriched from blood (not recorded which). The receptors here all came from a woman aged 40 to 55 with acute COVID-19.

The gene calls are TRBV28 and TRBJ1-3; D unresolved. V lost 4 bases and J 2 bases, leaving 9 bases between the germline ends. The CDR3 length is 14 residues. The V gene's germline CDR1 is MDHEN and CDR2 SYDVKM. The CDR3 DNA sequence: TGTGCCAGCAGTTATAGTCAGGCTGGAAACACCATATATTTT. As protein: CASSYSQAGNTIYF. Full variable domain (missing parts from reference TRBV28 and TRBJ1-3): DVKVTQSSRYLVKRTGEKVFLECVQDMDHENMFWYRQDPGLGLRLIYFSYDVKMKEKGDIPEGYSVSREKKERFSLILESASTNQTSMYLCASSYSQAGNTIYFGEGSWLTVV.

This chain uses TRBV7-7 with TRBJ2-1, with D possibly being TRBD2 (5 bases). Germline CDR1 SSHAT, CDR2 FNYEAQ (reference sequence). CDR3 length: 15 amino acids. The germline V and J ends were trimmed by 5 bases and 0 bases, with 11 bases remaining between them. CDR3 sequence (DNA): TGTGCCAGCAGCCCCGGTGGGAGCTCCTACAATGAGCAGTTCTTC. It specifies CASSPGGSSYNEQFF.

This clone appeared a single time. This chain joins TRBV18 and TRBJ2-5; TRBD2 might be the D (6 bases). The ends were cut back, 2 bases at V and 3 bases at J, with 13 bases in the middle. Per germline, CDR1 KGHSH and CDR2 LQKENI. CDR3 length: 15 amino acids. The CDR3 protein is CASSPLSSGKETQYF. The CDR3 DNA follows: TGTGCCAGCTCACCATTGAGTAGCGGTAAAGAGACCCAGTACTTC. Using reference TRBV18 and TRBJ2-5 for the parts outside the CDR3, the full variable domain is NAGVMQNPRHLVRRRGQEARLRCSPMKGHSHVYWYRQLPEEGLKFMVYLQKENIIDESGMPKERFSAEFPKEGPSILRIQQVVRGDSAAYFCASSPLSSGKETQYFGPGTRLLVL.

This sequence joins TRBV18 and TRBJ1-4; D gene uncertain. The ends were cut back, 6 bases at V and 7 bases at J, with 9 bases in the middle. The V gene's germline CDR1 is KGHSH and CDR2 LQKENI. This CDR3 spans 12 amino acids. Written as DNA, the CDR3 is TGTGCCAGCTCCCAGAACAGTGAAAAACTGTTTTTT. This codes for CASSQNSEKLFF.

The chain employs TRBV19 and TRBJ1-1, with TRBD1 identical over 9 bases. Trimming at V came to 5 bases and at J to 1 base, leaving 5 bases not matched to a gene. The CDR3 covers 15 residues. Looked up from germline, CDR1 is LNHDA and CDR2 is SQIVND (reference sequence). The CDR3 here is CASSWTGAGNTEAFF. CDR3 DNA sequence: TGTGCCAGTAGTTGGACAGGGGCCGGGAACACTGAAGCTTTCTTT.

This chain connects TRBV28 to TRBJ1-3; D remains ambiguous. The CDR3 contains 15 residues. V was cut by 7 bases and J by 2 bases, with 15 bases left in between. Germline CDR1 MDHEN, CDR2 SYDVKM. CDR3 DNA sequence: TGTGCCAGCATCATGGGTGGAGAGGCTGGAAACACCATATATTTT. As protein: CASIMGGEAGNTIYF.

This chain links TRBV15 with TRBJ2-7; 14 bases match TRBD2. The junction had 7 bases not matched to a gene; V was cut back by 3 bases and J by 6 bases. Germline V CDR1 and CDR2: LNHNV, YYDKDF (reference sequence). This CDR3 region has 16 residues. The chain's CDR3 is CATSRGVGLAGGEQYF. As DNA, the CDR3 is TGTGCCACCAGCAGGGGAGTTGGACTAGCGGGAGGCGAGCAGTACTTC.